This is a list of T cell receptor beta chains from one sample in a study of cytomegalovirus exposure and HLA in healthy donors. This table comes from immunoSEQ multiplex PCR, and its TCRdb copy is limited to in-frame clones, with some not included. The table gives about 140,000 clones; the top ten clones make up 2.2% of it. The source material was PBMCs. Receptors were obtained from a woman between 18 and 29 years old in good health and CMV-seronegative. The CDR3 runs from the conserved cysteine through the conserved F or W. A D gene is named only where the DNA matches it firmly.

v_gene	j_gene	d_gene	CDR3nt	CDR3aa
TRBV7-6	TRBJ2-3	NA	TGTGCCAGCAGCTCTCGGTCGCGCACAGATACGCAGTATTTT	CASSSRSRTDTQYF
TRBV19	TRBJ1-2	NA	TGTGCCAGTAGTATGGGGGGGGCCGAAAACTATGGCTACACCTTC	CASSMGGAENYGYTF
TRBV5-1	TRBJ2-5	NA	TGCGCCAGCAGCTCACAGCCCCAAGAGACCCAGTACTTC	CASSSQPQETQYF
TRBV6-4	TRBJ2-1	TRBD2	TGTGCCAGCAGCGAGGGACTAGCGGGATACAATGAGCAGTTCTTC	CASSEGLAGYNEQFF
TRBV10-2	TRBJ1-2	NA	TGCGCCAGCAGTGACTGGGCAGAGAAGGCTGGCTACACCTTC	CASSDWAEKAGYTF
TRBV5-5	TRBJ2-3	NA	TGTGCCAGCAGAAAAGAGAGCACAGATACGCAGTATTTT	CASRKESTDTQYF
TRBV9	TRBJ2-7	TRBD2	TGTGCCAGCAGCGGACTAGCGACCTACGAGCAGTACTTC	CASSGLATYEQYF
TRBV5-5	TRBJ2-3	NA	TGTGCCAGCAGCCCCCAATCGGGGTGGCCGCAGTATTTT	CASSPQSGWPQYF
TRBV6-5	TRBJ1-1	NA	TGTGCCAGCAGTTATTCTCTTAACACTGAAGCTTTCTTT	CASSYSLNTEAFF
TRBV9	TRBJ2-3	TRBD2	TGTGCCAGCAGCACCGGACTAGCGGGAGAGGTAGATACGCAGTATTTT	CASSTGLAGEVDTQYF
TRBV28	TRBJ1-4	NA	TGTGCCAGCAATAGACAGGTCCTTAATGAAAAACTGTTTTTT	CASNRQVLNEKLFF
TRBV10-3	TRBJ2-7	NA	TGTGCCATCAGTGAGTCGTTTAGAGGGGGAGAGGAGCAGTACTTC	CAISESFRGGEEQYF
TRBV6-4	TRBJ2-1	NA	TGTGCCAGCAGCGTTGTTTGGGGAGTTCAGAATGAGCAGTTCTTC	CASSVVWGVQNEQFF
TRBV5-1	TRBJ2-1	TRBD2	TGCGCCAGCAGCTTGGCGCTAGCGGGAGAAACCTACAATGAGCAGTTCTTC	CASSLALAGETYNEQFF